A single sample gave rise to the 5 T cell receptor beta chains below, sequenced in a study of blood T cell repertoires in COVID-19. Libraries were prepared by immunoSEQ multiplex PCR; TCRdb keeps only in-frame clonotypes and omits some of them. The sample lists some 400,000 clones, around 87% occurring once. Sequencing was performed on peripheral blood. The receptors come from a man between 18 and 35 years old with active or convalescent COVID-19.

This rearrangement joins TRBV11-1 to TRBJ2-7; tentatively, D is TRBD2 (5 bases). CDR1 is SGHAT, CDR2 FQDESV, per germline (reference sequence). V lost 5 bases and J 11 bases, leaving 25 bases between the germline ends. The CDR3 has 15 residues. CDR3 residues: CASSPVEVRGGAEYF. CDR3 coding DNA: TGTGCCAGCAGCCCAGTCGAGGTTCGGGGTGGCGCGGAGTACTTC.

CDR3 in amino acids: CSVDLANQETQYF. The CDR3 DNA follows: TGCAGCGTTGATCTAGCGAACCAAGAGACCCAGTACTTC. The chain uses TRBV29-1 and TRBJ2-5; the D gene is possibly TRBD2 (6 bases). The CDR3 is 13 amino acids. Germline values: CDR1 SQVTM, CDR2 ANQGSEA. Trimming took off 3 bases at V and 0 bases at J, with 8 bases between the two ends.

The CDR3 sequence is CSARPGTPLHEQYF. In DNA, the CDR3 is TGCAGCGCAAGGCCGGGGACACCACTGCACGAGCAGTACTTC. The chain has TRBV29-1 and TRBJ2-7, with a possible D match to TRBD1 (6 bases). Germline V gene sequence: CDR1 SQVTM, CDR2 ANQGSEA. Trimming cost V 7 bases and J 5 bases, with 21 bases left between them. This CDR3 contains 14 residues.

The chain carries TRBV19 and TRBJ1-2, with TRBD1 matching 9 bases. Germline V gene data show CDR1 as LNHDA and CDR2 as SQIVND (reference sequence). The length of the CDR3 is 15 residues. The trim removed 4 bases at V and 6 bases at J, leaving 9 bases unmatched. CDR3 region: CASSTRQGGIDGYTF. The CDR3 DNA reads TGTGCCAGTAGTACGCGACAGGGGGGGATCGATGGCTACACCTTC.

This chain connects TRBV7-2 to TRBJ2-5; 7 bases fit TRBD2. V shed 2 bases, J shed 2 bases, and the junction held 8 bases outside the gene matches. CDR3 length equals 16 residues. The germline CDR1 and CDR2 sequences are SGHTA and FQGNSA. CDR3 sequence (DNA): TGTGCCAGCAGCTTACATCCAGCGGGGTATCAAGAGACCCAGTACTTC. This gives the protein CASSLHPAGYQETQYF.